Following are 11 T cell receptor beta chains from one sample sequenced in a study of shared clonotypes between healthy human individuals. Clones were sequenced by immunoSEQ multiplex PCR, and TCRdb holds only the in-frame ones, with some missing. The data contain fewer than 2.5 million clones, approximately 94% of them singletons. Specimen: naive CD4+ T cells from PBMCs. The subset is: CD45RA+ positively selected. These receptors were taken from a man between 18 and 35 years old in good health. Some clones in this sample may be carry-over from other donors' samples.

Details on this clone: The same CDR3 arises from other DNA sequences in this sample as well. The chain is built from TRBV10-2 and TRBJ1-2; TRBD1 matches at 7 bases. The J segment lost 6 bases and the V segment lost 4 bases, leaving 2 bases of the junction unmatched. CDR1 is WSHSY and CDR2 is SAAADI in the germline V gene. The length of the CDR3 is 12 residues. CDR3 sequence reads: CASSGGGDGYTF. The CDR3 DNA sequence: TGCGCCAGCAGTGGAGGGGGCGATGGCTACACCTTC.

The chain employs TRBV30 and TRBJ2-1, with D hard to call. The CDR3 has 12 amino acids. V was cut by 0 bases and J by 10 bases, with 10 bases left in between. Germline CDR1 reads GTSNPN; CDR2 reads SVGIG (reference sequence). Written as DNA, the CDR3 is TGTGCCTGGAGTGTACGAGTTCCCGAGCAGTTCTTC. Amino acid sequence: CAWSVRVPEQFF.

This chain joins TRBV27 and TRBJ1-5; D remains ambiguous. Deletions cut 2 bases from V and 7 bases from J, with 12 bases between. The germline V gene has CDR1 MNHEY and CDR2 SMNVEV (reference sequence). The length of the CDR3 is 14 residues. CDR3 in amino acids: CASSLGTAGQPQHF. The CDR3 DNA sequence: TGTGCCAGCAGTTTAGGAACAGCGGGACAGCCCCAGCATTTT.

The chain employs TRBV7-2 and TRBJ2-7; unclear D gene. V was cut by 4 bases and J by 6 bases, with 13 bases left in between. The CDR3 length is 13 residues. The germline CDR1 and CDR2 sequences are SGHTA and FQGNSA. This CDR3 reads CASSWDSYSEQYF. The CDR3 region has the DNA TGTGCCAGCAGCTGGGATAGTTATTCCGAGCAGTACTTC. The full variable domain, with the rest looked up from reference TRBV7-2 and TRBJ2-7, is GAGVSQSPSNKVTEKGKDVELRCDPISGHTALYWYRQSLGQGLEFLIYFQGNSAPDKSGLPSDRFSAERTGGSVSTLTIQRTQQEDSAVYLCASSWDSYSEQYFGPGTRLTVT.

This chain joins TRBV9 and TRBJ2-1; 13 nucleotides match TRBD2. The CDR3 spans 17 residues. From germline, CDR1 is SGDLS and CDR2 YYNGEE. Trimming cost V 4 bases and J 6 bases; bases outside gene matches: 10. In nucleotides, the CDR3 is TGTGCCAGCAGCCTCACCCTCACTAGCGGGAGGGCCAATGAGCAGTTCTTC. Amino acid sequence: CASSLTLTSGRANEQFF.

The J gene is TRBJ2-2, the V gene TRBV7-8; TRBD1 aligns across 7 bases. The J segment lost 7 bases and the V segment lost 5 bases, leaving 13 bases of the junction unmatched. CDR1 is SGHVS, CDR2 FQNEAQ, per germline. The CDR3 has 16 amino acids. This CDR3 reads CASSPLDRDGVGELFF. The CDR3 region has the DNA TGTGCCAGCAGCCCACTCGACAGGGATGGGGTCGGGGAGCTGTTTTTT.

V usage is TRBV27 and J usage is TRBJ2-3; D not certain. The V end lost 5 bases, the J end lost 2 bases, and 8 bases lay between the germline ends. The CDR3 is 13 amino acids. The germline V gene has CDR1 MNHEY and CDR2 SMNVEV (reference sequence). CDR3 protein: CASSLHTTDTQYF. DNA of the CDR3: TGTGCCAGCAGTCTTCACACCACAGATACGCAGTATTTT.

CDR3 coding DNA: TGTGCCAGCAGGTCGGCGGGGTTTTGGGCAGGGGATGGCTACACCTTC. The encoded protein is CASRSAGFWAGDGYTF. This sequence joins TRBV28 and TRBJ1-2; D is perhaps TRBD1 (6 bases). Trimming stripped 6 bases from V and 6 bases from J, with 23 bases between. Germline CDR1 is MDHEN and CDR2 is SYDVKM. The CDR3 is 16 residues long.

The gene calls are TRBV7-8 and TRBJ2-7, with 9 bases fitting TRBD2. Trimming cost V 4 bases and J 3 bases; bases outside gene matches: 10. The CDR3 extends over 16 amino acids. Germline lookup yields CDR1 SGHVS and CDR2 FQNEAQ. The CDR3 region has the DNA TGTGCCAGCAGCTCCCGAGTGGGCGGGGGGGGCTACGAGCAGTACTTC. It yields the protein CASSSRVGGGGYEQYF. Combining the CDR3 with reference TRBV7-8 and TRBJ2-7 gives the whole variable domain GAGVSQSPRYKVAKRGQDVALRCDPISGHVSLFWYQQALGQGPEFLTYFQNEAQLDKSGLPSDRFFAERPEGSVSTLKIQRTQQEDSAVYLCASSSRVGGGGYEQYFGPGTRLTVT.

CDR3 sequence (DNA): TGTGCCAGCAGTAGGATGGAGGCCGATACGCAGTATTTT. Its translation is CASSRMEADTQYF. The chain carries TRBV6-5 and TRBJ2-3; TRBD2 might be the D (5 bases). Germline loops: CDR1 MNHEY, CDR2 SVGAGI. The CDR3 has 13 residues. With 5 bases removed from V and 6 bases from J, the gap between germline ends came to 12 bases.

V usage is TRBV5-1 and J usage is TRBJ2-3, with D tentatively TRBD2 (6 bases). CDR1 and CDR2 from the germline V gene are SGHRS and YFSETQ. V gave up 2 bases and J gave up 3 bases, with 22 bases separating them. This CDR3 comprises 18 residues. The CDR3 DNA sequence: TGCGCCAGCAGCTTACTATTGAACCGGGGGACGGTGACAGATACGCAGTATTTT. Encoded protein: CASSLLLNRGTVTDTQYF.